This TCR beta chain was observed in a study of cytomegalovirus exposure and HLA in healthy donors. Study-wide background: Roughly 80% of 398 genotyped donors fell in the Caucasian-associated ancestry cluster. Study results and caveats: Confirmation in vitro established that a few CMV-associated chains were specific for CMV antigens. Later on, an analysis found that several of the most significant clusters appeared to be linked to common viral pathogens, which included parvovirus B19. CMV serostatus was the sole immune exposure data available.

The PCR had 60 Vbeta and 13 Jbeta primers. The protocol was immunoSEQ multiplex PCR, while the TCRdb copy is restricted to in-frame clones and leaves out a portion. The sample comprises about 130,000 clones, 83% of which are singletons, and about 1.2% rests with the top ten. Germline lookup yields CDR1 MNHEY and CDR2 SMNVEV (reference sequence). The CDR3 runs to 16 residues. The V gene lost 2 bases and the J gene lost 0 bases, with 11 bases spanning the gap. Notes on this clone: Its antigen is not identified.

This receptor was obtained from a girl aged 2-10 years in good health and CMV-seronegative. The V call is TRBV27, the J call TRBJ2-1, with TRBD2 as a possible D gene (5 bases). What was sequenced was PBMCs. The CDR3 nucleotides read TGTGCCAGCAGTTTACTAACTAGTCTCTCCTACAATGAGCAGTTCTTC. Translation gives CASSLLTSLSYNEQFF.